This T cell receptor (beta chain) was found in a study of graft-versus-host responses after intestinal transplantation. A remark on this clone: No antigen is known for it.

Points from the study as a whole: Detection of GvH clones occurred in recipient marrow, and some had their first appearance in ileum or blood.

Repertoires were generated with immunoSEQ multiplex PCR, while TCRdb's copy carries only in-frame clones and drops some. The table shows about 100,000 clones, with 90% to 95% occurring only once. The V and J ends lost 5 bases and 5 bases respectively, with 15 bases between them. This CDR3 spans 14 amino acids. Germline V gives CDR1 SGHTA, CDR2 FQGTGA. This receptor was obtained from a human donor who was the organ donor for an intestinal transplant. The chain employs TRBV7-3 and TRBJ1-2; possible D gene TRBD1, 6 bases. Here the sequenced sample was unstimulated CD4+ T cells sorted from spleen or lymph node cells, taken before transplant. The CDR3 is CASSPKGGEYGYTF. The DNA of the CDR3 is TGTGCCAGCAGCCCCAAAGGGGGGGAGTATGGCTACACCTTC. Based on the CDR3 plus reference TRBV7-3 and TRBJ1-2, the full variable domain is GAGVSQTPSNKVTEKGKYVELRCDPISGHTALYWYRQSLGQGPEFLIYFQGTGAADDSGLPNDRFFAVRPEGSVSTLKIQRTERGDSAVYLCASSPKGGEYGYTFGSGTRLTVV.